This T cell receptor (beta chain) was identified during a study of response to subunit inactivated influenza vaccine. The CDR3 covers 19 residues. Trimming stripped 1 base from V and 4 bases from J, with 21 bases between. Per the germline V gene, CDR1 is SGHRS and CDR2 is YFSETQ. MiXCR, applied by TCRdb to the RT-PCR reads, yields one record per CDR3 protein. The profile shows almost 250,000 distinct CDR3 sequences, 12% of them singletons. Material: non-naive T cells sorted from PBMCs, obtained roughly 15 days before vaccination. The chain uses TRBV5-1 and TRBJ1-6; D not certain. The receptor was derived from a man between 45 and 60 years old who received an inactivated influenza vaccine. In nucleotides, the CDR3 is TGCGCCAGCAGCTTGTTCCTAAAAGCCGACACAACTTATAATTCACCCCTCCACTTT. Translating gives CASSLFLKADTTYNSPLHF. Combining the CDR3 with reference TRBV5-1 and TRBJ1-6 gives the whole variable domain KAGVTQTPRYLIKTRGQQVTLSCSPISGHRSVSWYQQTPGQGLQFLFEYFSETQRNKGNFPGRFSGRQFSNSRSEMNVSTLELGDSALYLCASSLFLKADTTYNSPLHFGNGTRLTVT.